This passage covers 12 T cell receptor beta chains from one sample sequenced in a study of blood T cell repertoires in COVID-19. Assay used: immunoSEQ multiplex PCR; TCRdb lists only in-frame clones, some missing. The sample yields over 150,000 clones, just under 85% seen once. Sequencing was performed on peripheral blood. The source is a woman of 80 years or more with COVID-19, enrolled during active disease.

This clone was detected once. The chain has TRBV28 and TRBJ1-2; D is ambiguous. The CDR3 is made up of 14 amino acids. Germline CDR1 and CDR2: MDHEN and SYDVKM. Trimming took 10 bases from V and 5 from J, leaving 20 bases between them. This CDR3 reads CAISTVGPHYGYTF. CDR3 in DNA: TGTGCCATCTCGACGGTTGGGCCTCATTATGGCTACACCTTC.

The J gene is TRBJ2-5, the V gene TRBV6-1, with D perhaps matching TRBD1 (6 bases). V lost 0 bases to trimming and J lost 6 bases, with 17 bases between them. This CDR3 contains 16 residues. Germline-derived CDR1 and CDR2 are MNHNS and SASEGT. CDR3 DNA: TGTGCCAGCAGTGAAGCTTGGCAGGGGAGTCGAAAGACCCAGTACTTC. It is translated as CASSEAWQGSRKTQYF.

V gene TRBV10-3 combines with J gene TRBJ1-2, with TRBD1 identical over 7 bases. CDR3 length: 14 amino acids. Germline V gene lookup returns CDR1 ENHRY and CDR2 SYGVKD. V shed 8 bases, J shed 8 bases, and the junction held 14 bases outside the gene matches. CDR3 nucleotides: TGTGCCATCCGTTCCTCGGAGGGGGCTCAGGGCTACACCTTC. This translates into CAIRSSEGAQGYTF.

This clone showed up just a few times. The sample has other DNA sequences that encode this CDR3 too. This chain uses TRBV24-1 with TRBJ2-3; TRBD1 aligns across 8 bases. CDR1 KGHDR and CDR2 SFDVKD come from the germline V gene. Trimming cost V 4 bases and J 1 base; bases outside gene matches: 3. The CDR3 extends over 15 amino acids. CDR3 coding DNA: TGTGCCACCAGTGACCCGGGACAGGGCACAGATACGCAGTATTTT. It translates to CATSDPGQGTDTQYF.

The V call is TRBV6-2 or TRBV6-3, the J call TRBJ2-3, with 7 nucleotides matching TRBD1. CDR3 size: 15 residues. Looked up from germline, CDR1 is MNHEY and CDR2 is SVGEGT. Unmatched junction bases numbered 8, after V lost 5 bases and J lost 3 bases. Here the CDR3 reads CASSRQGFGTDTQYF. The CDR3 DNA follows: TGTGCCAGCAGTCGACAGGGTTTCGGGACAGATACGCAGTATTTT.

The V and J genes are TRBV23-1 and TRBJ2-1; no clear D gene. TRBV23-1 is identified as an open reading frame with a role that is uncertain. V dropped 7 bases and J dropped 8 bases, with 9 bases sitting between them. The CDR3 is made up of 11 amino acids. The CDR3 protein is CASNRGDEQFF. The CDR3 nucleotides are TGCGCCAGCAACCGCGGCGATGAGCAGTTCTTC.

V is TRBV19 and J is TRBJ2-2, with a weak D call TRBD1 (7 bases). Per germline, CDR1 LNHDA and CDR2 SQIVND (reference sequence). The CDR3 extends over 15 amino acids. The V gene lost 3 bases and the J gene lost 5 bases, with 13 bases spanning the gap. The CDR3: CASSIGQGGTGELFF. As DNA, the CDR3 is TGTGCCAGTAGTATCGGGCAGGGGGGAACCGGGGAGCTGTTTTTT. The full variable domain, in which reference TRBV19 and TRBJ2-2 provide the parts outside the CDR3, is DGGITQSPKYLFRKEGQNVTLSCEQNLNHDAMYWYRQDPGQGLRLIYYSQIVNDFQKGDIAEGYSVSREKKESFPLTVTSAQKNPTAFYLCASSIGQGGTGELFFGEGSRLTVL.

The chain recombines TRBV2 with TRBJ2-2; D might be TRBD2 (6 bases). Germline V CDR1 and CDR2: SNHLY, FYNNEI. V dropped 8 bases and J dropped 7 bases, with 17 bases sitting between them. The length of the CDR3 is 14 residues. The CDR3 reads CASQTTSGVGELFF. CDR3 nucleotide sequence: TGTGCCAGCCAGACTACTTCGGGGGTCGGGGAGCTGTTTTTT.

The chain uses TRBV2 and TRBJ1-2; 9 bases match TRBD1. V shed 6 bases and J 4 bases; nucleotides not matched to a gene: 6. The CDR3 contains 14 residues. CDR1 and CDR2 (germline): SNHLY, FYNNEI. The chain's CDR3 is CASRKDRGFYGYTF. CDR3 in DNA: TGTGCCAGCAGGAAGGACAGGGGATTCTATGGCTACACCTTC.

Points on this clone: Other nucleotide sequences in the sample specify the same CDR3. This chain joins TRBV2 and TRBJ1-5; 12 nucleotides match TRBD1. Per germline, CDR1 SNHLY and CDR2 FYNNEI. CDR3 length: 14 residues. V shed 6 bases and J 7 bases; nucleotides not matched to a gene: 4. The CDR3 loop reads CASSGTGGDQPQHF. CDR3 DNA sequence: TGTGCCAGCAGCGGGACAGGGGGCGACCAGCCCCAGCATTTT.

The V call is TRBV27, the J call TRBJ2-1; possibly TRBD1 for D (5 bases). The CDR3 is 15 residues long. V lost 7 bases and J lost 7, with 20 bases in between. Germline V gene sequence: CDR1 MNHEY, CDR2 SMNVEV (reference sequence). CDR3 in amino acids: CASTYRRHPGNEQFF. The CDR3 bases are TGTGCCAGCACCTACCGGCGGCACCCAGGGAATGAGCAGTTCTTC.

The chain couples TRBV7-6 to TRBJ2-2, with a possible D match to TRBD2 (6 bases). The CDR3 runs to 16 residues. Between the trimmed V and J ends, which lost 2 bases and 3 bases, there was a span of 13 bases. In germline, CDR1 is SGHVS, CDR2 FNYEAQ. CDR3 coding DNA: TGTGCCAGCAGCTTAAGAAGCGGGTTGGACACCGGGGAGCTGTTTTTT. Translating it yields CASSLRSGLDTGELFF.